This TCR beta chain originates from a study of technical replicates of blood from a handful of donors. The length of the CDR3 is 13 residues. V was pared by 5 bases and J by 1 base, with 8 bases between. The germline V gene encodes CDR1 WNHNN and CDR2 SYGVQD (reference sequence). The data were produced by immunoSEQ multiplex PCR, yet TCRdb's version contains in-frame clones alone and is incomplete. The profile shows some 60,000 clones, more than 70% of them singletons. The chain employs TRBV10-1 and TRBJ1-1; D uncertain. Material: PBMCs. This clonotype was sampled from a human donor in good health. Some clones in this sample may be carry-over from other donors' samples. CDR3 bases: TGCGCCAGCAGTCCACAGACGAACACTGAAGCTTTCTTT. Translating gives CASSPQTNTEAFF.